These 15 T cell receptor beta chains were sequenced from one sample in a study of response to subunit inactivated influenza vaccine. TCRdb ran MiXCR on the RT-PCR reads and lists one entry per CDR3 protein. The table has more than 600,000 distinct CDR3 sequences, roughly 20% seen once. The sample in question was PBMCs from blood, obtained more than 4 days after vaccination. These receptors all stem from a man aged 45-65 years who received an inactivated influenza vaccine.

This chain connects TRBV5-5 to TRBJ2-1; 11 bases align to TRBD2. V was pared by 5 bases and J by 7 bases, with 11 bases of the junction left unmatched. This CDR3 has 16 residues. Germline lookup yields CDR1 SGHKS and CDR2 YYEKEE (reference sequence). The CDR3, as DNA: TGTGCCAGCAGAAACTCCCCTAGCGGGGGGAGGAATGAGCAGTTCTTC. It specifies CASRNSPSGGRNEQFF.

V gene TRBV20-1 combines with J gene TRBJ1-1, with D possibly matching TRBD1 (6 bases). The CDR3 sequence is 13 residues long. Germline V gives CDR1 DFQATT, CDR2 SNEGSKA (reference sequence). V was clipped by 2 bases and J by 4 bases, with 11 bases between them. The CDR3 DNA reads TGCAGTGCTAGACCAGGGGTGAGCACTGAAGCTTTCTTT. It encodes CSARPGVSTEAFF.

V gene TRBV5-1 combines with J gene TRBJ2-5; D call uncertain. This CDR3 spans 13 amino acids. Trimming removed 0 bases from V and 4 bases from J, with 7 bases in between. CDR1 is SGHRS and CDR2 is YFSETQ in the germline V gene. The CDR3 DNA sequence: TGCGCCAGCAGCTTGGATTTTAGAGAGACCCAGTACTTC. It encodes CASSLDFRETQYF.

This clonotype was recorded a few times. The chain carries TRBV20-1 and TRBJ2-3; D may correspond to TRBD1 or TRBD2 (5 bases each). The CDR3 contains 12 residues. Trimming shortened V by 6 bases and J by 3 bases, and 10 bases separated the two germline ends. Germline values: CDR1 DFQATT, CDR2 SNEGSKA (reference sequence). The CDR3 DNA is TGCAGTGCCCAAGAGGGGACAGATACGCAGTATTTT. Its translation is CSAQEGTDTQYF.

This clonotype showed up just a few times. V usage is TRBV5-5 and J usage is TRBJ1-1; a possible D gene is TRBD1 (5 bases). V lost 0 bases, J lost 0 bases, and 12 bases lay in between. CDR3 size: 16 residues. Per the germline V gene, CDR1 is SGHKS and CDR2 is YYEKEE (reference sequence). The DNA of the CDR3 is TGTGCCAGCAGCTTGGGAAAGGGACGGCTGAACACTGAAGCTTTCTTT. Residues: CASSLGKGRLNTEAFF.

This clonotype came up a few times. The gene calls are TRBV12-3 or TRBV12-4 and TRBJ2-2; 12 positions agree with TRBD2. J gave up 0 bases and V 3 bases, and 5 bases lay outside the gene matches. This CDR3 spans 18 amino acids. The CDR3 region has the DNA TGTGCCAGCAGTTTTTTCCTAGCGGGGGGGACGAACACCGGGGAGCTGTTTTTT. The encoded protein is CASSFFLAGGTNTGELFF.

This clonotype was seen ten or more times. This chain connects TRBV5-1 to TRBJ2-2, with a possible D match to TRBD1 (5 bases). V lost 5 bases and J lost 0, with 8 bases in between. In germline, CDR1 is SGHRS, CDR2 YFSETQ. The CDR3 length is 14 residues. The CDR3 sequence: CASRAGSNTGELFF. Here the CDR3 DNA reads TGCGCCAGCAGAGCAGGGTCGAACACCGGGGAGCTGTTTTTT.

This clonotype appeared a few times. This chain joins TRBV7-8 and TRBJ2-7; a possible D gene is TRBD1 (5 bases). CDR1 is SGHVS, CDR2 FQNEAQ, per germline. The V gene lost 1 base and the J gene lost 0 bases, with 10 bases spanning the gap. CDR3 length: 15 amino acids. The CDR3 spells CASSLVDSLSYEQYF. DNA for the CDR3: TGTGCCAGCAGCTTAGTCGACAGCCTCTCCTACGAGCAGTACTTC.

The sample holds a few counts of this clonotype. This chain uses TRBV6-1 with TRBJ2-3, with TRBD1 as a possible D gene (6 bases). This CDR3 spans 16 amino acids. Germline V lookup: CDR1 MNHNS, CDR2 SASEGT. V lost 6 bases, J lost 2 bases, and 18 bases lay in between. The CDR3 DNA reads TGTGCCAGCAGCTCAGAGGGGGTTCTCACCACAGATACGCAGTATTTT. Amino acids: CASSSEGVLTTDTQYF.

Details on this clonotype: Since a much larger clone is just one base distant, this may be a read error. This sequence joins TRBV5-1 and TRBJ2-7, with D possibly matching TRBD2 (6 bases). The V gene's germline CDR1 is SGHRS and CDR2 YFSETQ. Trimming cost V 4 bases and J 6 bases, with 20 bases left between them. This CDR3 spans 15 amino acids. CDR3 sequence (DNA): TGCGCCAGCAGCGCCTCCACGGGAGCCCCCTTCGAGCAGTACTTC. Translation gives CASSASTGAPFEQYF.

The V gene is TRBV4-2, the J gene TRBJ2-7; D is uncertain. The CDR3 spans 15 residues. Germline assignment: CDR1 LGHNA and CDR2 YNFKEQ. The germline V and J ends were trimmed by 0 bases and 5 bases, with 14 bases remaining between them. The CDR3 region has the DNA TGTGCCAGCAGCCAAGAAGGTGCGAAGGTCCACGAGCAGTACTTC. Translation: CASSQEGAKVHEQYF.

This clonotype occurred many times. The chain employs TRBV5-1 and TRBJ2-1, with TRBD2 identical over 9 bases. The CDR3 runs to 17 residues. Looked up from germline, CDR1 is SGHRS and CDR2 is YFSETQ. V was clipped by 3 bases and J by 2 bases; unmatched bases: 9. In nucleotides, the CDR3 is TGCGCCAGCAGCTCGCTCCCCCCTAGCGGGGCCTACAATGAGCAGTTCTTC. This gives the protein CASSSLPPSGAYNEQFF.

The chain carries TRBV20-1 and TRBJ2-3; D gene unclear. The CDR3 length is 13 residues. V lost 6 bases and J lost 1, with 11 bases in between. Germline values: CDR1 DFQATT, CDR2 SNEGSKA (reference sequence). In DNA, the CDR3 is TGCAGTGCCCTAAATGCGGGCACAGATACGCAGTATTTT. Protein product: CSALNAGTDTQYF.

The rearrangement uses TRBV5-5 and TRBJ2-7; either TRBD1 or TRBD2 may supply D (7 bases each). The CDR3 runs to 12 residues. V lost 4 bases to trimming and J lost 8 bases, with 13 bases between them. The germline V gene has CDR1 SGHKS and CDR2 YYEKEE (reference sequence). For the CDR3, the DNA is TGTGCCAGCAGCACCAGGGGGGGGAAGCAGTACTTC. Protein: CASSTRGGKQYF.

The chain recombines TRBV6-2 or TRBV6-3 with TRBJ2-1; 10 bases match TRBD1. Germline CDR1 is MNHEY and CDR2 is SVGEGT. With V trimmed by 7 bases and J by 9 bases, 9 bases remained unmatched. CDR3 size: 14 residues. This CDR3 reads CASTQDRGYSEQFF. As DNA, the CDR3 is TGTGCCAGCACCCAGGACAGGGGGTATAGTGAGCAGTTCTTC.